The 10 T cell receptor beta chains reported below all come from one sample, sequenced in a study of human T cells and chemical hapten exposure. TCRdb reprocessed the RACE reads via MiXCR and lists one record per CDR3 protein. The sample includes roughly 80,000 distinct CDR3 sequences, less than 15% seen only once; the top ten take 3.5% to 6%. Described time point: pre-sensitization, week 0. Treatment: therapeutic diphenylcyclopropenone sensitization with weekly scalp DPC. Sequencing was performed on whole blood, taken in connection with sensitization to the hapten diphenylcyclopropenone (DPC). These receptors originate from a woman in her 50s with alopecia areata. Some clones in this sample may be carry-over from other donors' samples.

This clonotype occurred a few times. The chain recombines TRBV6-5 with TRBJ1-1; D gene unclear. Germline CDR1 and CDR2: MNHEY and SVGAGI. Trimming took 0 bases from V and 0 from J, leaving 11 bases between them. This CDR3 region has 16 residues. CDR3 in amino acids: CASSYSIKSLNTEAFF. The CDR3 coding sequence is TGTGCCAGCAGTTACTCTATTAAAAGCTTGAACACTGAAGCTTTCTTT.

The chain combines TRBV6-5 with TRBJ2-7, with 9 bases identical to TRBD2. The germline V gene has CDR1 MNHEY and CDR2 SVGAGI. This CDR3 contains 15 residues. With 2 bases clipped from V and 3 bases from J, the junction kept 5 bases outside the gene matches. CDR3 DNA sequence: TGTGCCAGCAGTTACGGGGCGGGAGGGGGCTACGAGCAGTACTTC. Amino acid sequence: CASSYGAGGGYEQYF.

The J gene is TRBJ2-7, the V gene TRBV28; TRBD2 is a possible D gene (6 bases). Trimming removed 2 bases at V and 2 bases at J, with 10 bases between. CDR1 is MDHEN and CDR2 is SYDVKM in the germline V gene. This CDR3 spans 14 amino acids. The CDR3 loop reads CASSLTGVPYEQYF. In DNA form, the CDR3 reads TGTGCCAGCAGTTTAACGGGGGTACCCTACGAGCAGTACTTC.

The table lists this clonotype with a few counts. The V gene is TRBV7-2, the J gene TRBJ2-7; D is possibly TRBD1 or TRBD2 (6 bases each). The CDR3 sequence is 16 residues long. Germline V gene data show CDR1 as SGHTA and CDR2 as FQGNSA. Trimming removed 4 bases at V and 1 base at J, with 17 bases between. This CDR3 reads CASSSRPQGGSYEQYF. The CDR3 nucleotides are TGTGCCAGCAGCTCCCGCCCACAGGGAGGTTCCTACGAGCAGTACTTC.

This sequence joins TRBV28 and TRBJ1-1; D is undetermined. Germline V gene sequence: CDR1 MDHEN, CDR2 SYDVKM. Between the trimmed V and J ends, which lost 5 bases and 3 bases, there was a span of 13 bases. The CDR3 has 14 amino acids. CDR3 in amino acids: CASSTNSGYTEAFF. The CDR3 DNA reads TGTGCCAGCAGTACGAACAGTGGCTACACTGAAGCTTTCTTT.

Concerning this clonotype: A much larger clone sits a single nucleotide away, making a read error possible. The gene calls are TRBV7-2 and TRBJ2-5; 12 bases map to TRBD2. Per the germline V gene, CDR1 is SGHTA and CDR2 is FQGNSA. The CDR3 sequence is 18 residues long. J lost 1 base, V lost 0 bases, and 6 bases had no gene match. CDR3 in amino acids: CASSLAQLAGGFQETQYF. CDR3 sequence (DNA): TGTGCCAGCAGCTTAGCGCAGCTAGCGGGAGGGTTCCAAGAGACCCAGTACTTC.

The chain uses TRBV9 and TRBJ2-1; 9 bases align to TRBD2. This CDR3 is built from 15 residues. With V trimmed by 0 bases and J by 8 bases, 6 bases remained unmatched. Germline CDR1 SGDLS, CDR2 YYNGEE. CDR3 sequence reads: CASSVGLAVGDEQFF. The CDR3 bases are TGTGCCAGCAGCGTAGGACTAGCGGTAGGAGATGAGCAGTTCTTC.

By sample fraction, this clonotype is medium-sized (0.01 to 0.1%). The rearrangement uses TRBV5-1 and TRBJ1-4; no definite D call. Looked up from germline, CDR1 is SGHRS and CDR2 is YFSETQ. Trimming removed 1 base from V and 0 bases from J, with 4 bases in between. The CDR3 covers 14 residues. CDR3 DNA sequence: TGCGCCAGCAGCTTGACAACAACTAATGAAAAACTGTTTTTT. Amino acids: CASSLTTTNEKLFF.

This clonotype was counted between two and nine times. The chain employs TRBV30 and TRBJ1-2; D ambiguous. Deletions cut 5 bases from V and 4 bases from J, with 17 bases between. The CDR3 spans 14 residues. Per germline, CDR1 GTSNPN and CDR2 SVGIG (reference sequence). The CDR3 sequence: CAWEPGYPGYGYTF. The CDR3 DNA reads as TGTGCCTGGGAGCCTGGTTATCCTGGCTATGGCTACACCTTC. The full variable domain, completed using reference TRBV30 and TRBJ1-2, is SQTIHQWPATLVQPVGSPLSLECTVEGTSNPNLYWYRQAAGRGLQLLFYSVGIGQISSEVPQNLSASRPQDRQFILSSKKLLLSDSGFYLCAWEPGYPGYGYTFGSGTRLTVV.

CDR3 nucleotides: TGTGCCAGCAGTCGGACTTTCCGAACCACAGATACGCAGTATTTT. Protein: CASSRTFRTTDTQYF. The rearrangement joins TRBV6-5 to TRBJ2-3; maybe TRBD2 (5 bases). The CDR3 consists of 15 residues. The ends were cut back, 5 bases at V and 2 bases at J, with 14 bases in the middle. The germline V gene encodes CDR1 MNHEY and CDR2 SVGAGI.